This T cell receptor beta chain was recorded in a study of cytomegalovirus exposure and HLA in healthy donors. Amplification used 60 Vbeta primers and 13 Jbeta primers. Clones were read by immunoSEQ multiplex PCR, and TCRdb kept only the in-frame ones, dropping some. The sample contains 200,000 to 250,000 clones, about 83% of which appear only once. Germline CDR1 reads SGHRS; CDR2 reads YFSETQ. The CDR3 covers 15 residues. Trimming at V came to 5 bases and at J to 1 base, leaving 5 bases not matched to a gene. V is TRBV5-1 and J is TRBJ2-1; 8 bases line up with TRBD1. Material for sequencing was PBMCs. The receptor was isolated from a man aged 35 to 55 in good health and CMV-seronegative. CDR3: CASRQGARSYNEQFF. Written as DNA, the CDR3 is TGCGCCAGCAGGCAGGGGGCGAGATCCTACAATGAGCAGTTCTTC.